This TCR beta chain was sequenced in a study of blood T cell repertoires in COVID-19. Study at large: Acute and convalescent COVID-19 specimens originated in the United States, Italy and Spain. The cDNA or gDNA used as material had been derived from T cells, B-cell-depleted T cells, or PBMCs.

The germline V gene encodes CDR1 LGHNA and CDR2 YSLEER. The CDR3 totals 16 residues. V lost 0 bases, J lost 5 bases, and 8 bases stayed unmatched. This clone was seen a handful of times. As originally analysed: Reference gene primer amplification gave estimated nucleated cell counts. TCRdb keeps only in-frame clones here, not all; method: immunoSEQ multiplex PCR. The V and J calls and clone size are taken from that table; D and trimming were inferred from the DNA. The data hold fewer than 250,000 clones, with roughly 86% observed a single time. Sequencing was performed on peripheral blood. This chain connects TRBV4-3 to TRBJ2-7; 9 nucleotides match TRBD2. The TCR sequence derives from a woman in her thirties or forties with acute or convalescent COVID-19. The CDR3 spells CASSQDPAGGPDEQYF. In nucleotides, the CDR3 is TGCGCCAGCAGCCAAGATCCGGCGGGAGGGCCGGACGAGCAGTACTTC.